This entry features one T cell receptor beta chain sequence. The data were obtained in a study of blood T cell repertoires in COVID-19. Study in general: PBMCs, B-cell-depleted T cells, or T cells were the source of the cDNA or gDNA that made up the material.

Sequencing used immunoSEQ multiplex PCR; TCRdb keeps in-frame clones, though not all of them. This repertoire shows a few hundred thousand clones, around 85% found once; its top ten account for 0.87%. The Seattle patients, enrolled during active infection, were followed longitudinally. This CDR3 contains 14 residues. V was trimmed by 4 bases and J by 3 bases, leaving 11 bases between them. The germline CDR1 and CDR2 sequences are SGHRS and YFSETQ. The TCR originated in a human donor with COVID-19, enrolled during active disease. The donor label of this sample is uncertain. V and J are TRBV5-1 and TRBJ2-1; D possibly corresponds to TRBD1 (6 bases). What was sequenced was peripheral blood. The chain's CDR3 is CASSPDSYYNEQFF. DNA of the CDR3: TGCGCCAGCAGCCCGGACAGCTACTACAATGAGCAGTTCTTC.